This T cell receptor beta chain was documented in a study of OX40 agonist ivuxolimab in advanced cancers. About the study as a whole: Ivuxolimab was an agonistic, fully human IgG2 monoclonal antibody directed against OX40 (CD134), a costimulatory receptor. Intravenous ivuxolimab was administered to patients every 2 weeks at six dose levels: 0.01, 0.1, 0.3, 1.5, 3 and 10 mg/kg. Among the roughly 52 dose-escalation patients, about 19 had hepatocellular carcinoma, roughly 15 melanoma, 9 renal cell carcinoma and 9 head and neck cancer. In the dose-escalation cohort, around 80% of patients were male, and the mean age was 60 years with a range of about 20 to 79. Prior anti-PD-1, anti-PD-L1 or anti-CTLA-4 therapy was permitted, and about 40% of dose-escalation patients had received checkpoint inhibitors. Partial responses were achieved by three dose-escalation patients, of whom one had hepatocellular carcinoma and two had cutaneous melanoma. The point of sequencing TCRbeta in the periphery was to test whether ivuxolimab changed TCR sequence diversity and drove clonal T-cell expansion. The monotherapy dose-escalation portion (N = 52 patients) of the phase I ivuxolimab trial is reported in the paper. Broad study findings and their caveats: Low levels of normalized T-cell clonal expansion were also seen in some patients who did not respond. On average, CD8+ T cells showed more expanded clones than CD4+ T cells after ivuxolimab. The antigen specificity of the peripheral T cells that underwent clonal expansion was not determined. At doses of 0.1 to 3.0 mg/kg, clonal expansion of both CD4+ and CD8+ blood T cells was observed from baseline to week 6. In the 0.1-3.0 mg/kg groups, partial responders had among the lowest normalized peripheral clonal expansion, particularly in CD8+ T cells.

To sequence the TCRbeta CDR3 region, genomic DNA was isolated from the sorted cells. TCRbeta CDR3 regions were sequenced using the immunoSEQ Assay. This immuneACCESS table, as held by TCRdb, lists in-frame sequences with V and J called but not all clones. Of the missing ones, under half trace to an unresolved V gene in checked studies; the others have no known cause. The sample table lists fewer than 55,000 clones, 80% of them with a count of one. The top ten constitute 6% to 7% of the sample. With regard to this clone: Its recognized antigen is unknown. No clone much larger than this one lies a single base away; base qualities are absent.

The CDR3 has 16 amino acids, counting the end cysteine and phenylalanine. Of the read, only the CDR3 DNA is kept; its 48 bases are in frame from base 1. The trial excluded patients who had a history of autoimmune disease or were on systemic immunosuppression. Peripheral blood for TCR sequencing was collected from all dose cohorts at baseline, on cycle 4 day 1, and on cycle 7 day 1. The samples were taken from a phase I, first-in-human, multicenter, open-label dose-escalation trial of ivuxolimab. Adults with locally advanced or metastatic melanoma, renal cell carcinoma, hepatocellular carcinoma or head and neck squamous cell carcinoma were enrolled in the trial. Before TCR sequencing, CD4+ and CD8+ T cells were separately sorted from peripheral blood.

This receptor was taken from an adult with an advanced solid tumor such as melanoma, head and neck, liver or kidney cancer. Recombination connected TRBV21-1 to TRBJ1-1; the table calls TRBD1, which could not be checked here. TRBV21-1 is flagged as a pseudogene. The sequenced sample was CD4+ or CD8+ T cells sorted from blood, obtained in a trial of the OX40 agonist ivuxolimab. The sequenced DNA is TGTGCCAGCAGCACCCGGGACAGGGTATCGTGCACTGAAGCTTTCTTT. The resulting protein is CASSTRDRVSCTEAFF.